The 17 T cell receptor beta chains below come from one sample, sequenced in a study of T cell responses to AZD1222 COVID-19 vaccine. TCRdb's table, derived via immunoSEQ multiplex PCR, lists solely in-frame clones and lacks some. Of 83,000 or so clones listed, around 87% were seen once; the top ten hold approximately 4.5%. The source was peripheral blood, collected on day 0 of MenACWY control vaccination. The receptors were sampled from an adult in good health.

The DNA of the CDR3 is TGTGCCAGCAGCTTAGGGTGGAGCTACGAGCAGTACTTC. Translating gives CASSLGWSYEQYF. The chain couples TRBV7-2 to TRBJ2-7, with unresolved D. Germline-derived CDR1 and CDR2 are SGHTA and FQGNSA. Trimming cost V 1 base and J 3 bases, with 7 bases left between them. The CDR3 totals 13 residues.

This clone was seen just once. This chain connects TRBV29-1 to TRBJ2-1; D may be TRBD2 (5 bases). Germline V CDR1 and CDR2: SQVTM, ANQGSEA. The CDR3 consists of 12 residues. Trimming removed 3 bases from V and 7 bases from J, with 10 bases in between. The CDR3 DNA reads TGCAGCGTTGAGGGTAGCGTTAATGAGCAGTTCTTC. It specifies CSVEGSVNEQFF.

V gene TRBV25-1 combines with J gene TRBJ2-1; TRBD2 might be the D (5 bases). CDR3 length: 12 amino acids. The germline V gene encodes CDR1 MGHDK and CDR2 SYGVNS. V lost 2 bases to trimming and J lost 13 bases, with 12 bases between them. CDR3 bases: TGTGCCAGCAGTGAAATCCAAGACTATCAGTTCTTC. Encoded protein: CASSEIQDYQFF.

This sequence joins TRBV19 and TRBJ2-2, with unresolved D. The CDR3 spans 15 residues. Trimming shortened V by 2 bases and J by 1 base, and 8 bases separated the two germline ends. Germline V gene lookup returns CDR1 LNHDA and CDR2 SQIVND (reference sequence). The CDR3 DNA is TGTGCCAGTAGTATACCGGTTGGGAACACCGGGGAGCTGTTTTTT. Translation gives CASSIPVGNTGELFF.

V usage is TRBV6-2 or TRBV6-3 and J usage is TRBJ1-2; D may be TRBD1 (5 bases). V dropped 0 bases and J dropped 6 bases, with 8 bases sitting between them. This CDR3 region has 13 residues. The V gene's germline CDR1 is MNHEY and CDR2 SVGEGT. The CDR3 loop is CASSYSRGDGYTF. CDR3 in DNA: TGTGCCAGCAGTTACTCCCGGGGCGATGGCTACACCTTC.

V usage is TRBV28 and J usage is TRBJ1-5, with D possibly matching TRBD1 (5 bases). CDR1 and CDR2 (germline): MDHEN, SYDVKM. Trimming removed 5 bases at V and 0 bases at J, with 11 bases between. The CDR3 has 15 amino acids. The CDR3 DNA is TGTGCCAGCAGTGGTAGGGGTTATAGCAATCAGCCCCAGCATTTT. Its translation: CASSGRGYSNQPQHF.

This chain uses TRBV27 with TRBJ2-5; D remains ambiguous. V gave up 6 bases and J gave up 2 bases, with 16 bases separating them. This CDR3 is 15 amino acids long. Germline V gene data show CDR1 as MNHEY and CDR2 as SMNVEV (reference sequence). In DNA, the CDR3 is TGTGCCAGCAGGAGGTTGGGCAGCGAGCAAGAGACCCAGTACTTC. Amino acid sequence: CASRRLGSEQETQYF.

The V call is TRBV27, the J call TRBJ2-7; D call uncertain. The length of the CDR3 is 14 residues. The V and J ends lost 2 bases and 2 bases respectively, with 10 bases between them. Germline values: CDR1 MNHEY, CDR2 SMNVEV (reference sequence). The CDR3 DNA follows: TGTGCCAGCAGTTTACGGACGGGTACCTACGAGCAGTACTTC. Translation gives CASSLRTGTYEQYF.

The chain uses TRBV4-2 and TRBJ1-2; TRBD1 is a possible D gene (5 bases). The V gene lost 0 bases and the J gene lost 8 bases, with 16 bases spanning the gap. This CDR3 has 15 amino acids. Looked up from germline, CDR1 is LGHNA and CDR2 is YNFKEQ. The CDR3 loop reads CASSQEVGGARGYTF. In nucleotides, the CDR3 is TGTGCCAGCAGCCAAGAGGTAGGAGGGGCGCGGGGCTACACCTTC.

The CDR3 DNA reads TGTGCCAGTGGGACAACCGGCGAGCAGTACTTC. It yields the protein CASGTTGEQYF. The chain joins TRBV19 to TRBJ2-7; D perhaps matches TRBD1 (6 bases). The CDR3 runs to 11 residues. Germline V CDR1 and CDR2: LNHDA, SQIVND (reference sequence). The V end was cut by 8 bases, the J end by 6 bases, with 11 bases between.

V usage is TRBV2 and J usage is TRBJ1-2; maybe TRBD1 (5 bases). This CDR3 is built from 13 residues. From germline, CDR1 is SNHLY and CDR2 FYNNEI. Trimming shortened V by 7 bases and J by 7 bases, and 16 bases separated the two germline ends. CDR3 bases: TGTGCCAGCACCGGGACCGAACCTAGTGGCTACACCTTC. The encoded protein is CASTGTEPSGYTF. Variable domain in full (rest from reference TRBV2 and TRBJ1-2): EPEVTQTPSHQVTQMGQEVILRCVPISNHLYFYWYRQILGQKVEFLVSFYNNEISEKSEIFDDQFSVERPDGSNFTLKIRSTKLEDSAMYFCASTGTEPSGYTFGSGTRLTVV.

This sequence joins TRBV28 and TRBJ1-1; 9 bases are shared with TRBD1. Trimming took 7 bases from V and 4 from J; bases not matched to a gene: 10. The CDR3 is 15 amino acids. Germline V lookup: CDR1 MDHEN, CDR2 SYDVKM. CDR3 in DNA: TGTGCCAGCAACCTCATCGGGACAGGGACCACTGAAGCTTTCTTT. Translating gives CASNLIGTGTTEAFF.

V is TRBV11-2 and J is TRBJ1-4; D is undetermined. V was clipped by 1 base and J by 4 bases, with 7 bases between them. CDR3 length: 14 amino acids. Germline V CDR1 and CDR2: SGHAT, FQNNGV. For the CDR3, the DNA is TGTGCCAGCAGCTTAGTTCCGAATAATGAAAAACTGTTTTTT. The encoded protein is CASSLVPNNEKLFF.

The V call is TRBV3-1 (or the pseudogene TRBV3-2), the J call TRBJ1-3; TRBD1 matches at 7 bases. CDR3 length equals 15 residues. Germline V gene sequence: CDR1 LGHDT, CDR2 YNNKEL (reference sequence). The V segment lost 4 bases and the J segment 3 bases; nucleotides outside the gene matches: 6. The CDR3 DNA reads TGTGCCAGCAGCCTACTCGGGACAGATGGAAACACCATATATTTT. It encodes CASSLLGTDGNTIYF.

This clone has a single count. The chain couples TRBV5-6 to TRBJ1-2, with no clear D. V shed 2 bases and J shed 6 bases, with 17 bases lying between them. The CDR3 covers 15 residues. Germline V gives CDR1 SGHDT, CDR2 YYEEEE. CDR3 sequence (DNA): TGTGCCAGCAGCTTAGTAGTTGGGAGGCCGGATGGCTACACCTTC. Its protein is CASSLVVGRPDGYTF.

The gene calls are TRBV2 and TRBJ2-5; no reliable D call. This CDR3 contains 13 residues. From germline, CDR1 is SNHLY and CDR2 FYNNEI. The V gene lost 3 bases and the J gene lost 4 bases, with 9 bases spanning the gap. This CDR3 is CASSEQSSETQYF. The CDR3, as DNA: TGTGCCAGCAGTGAGCAGTCGTCAGAGACCCAGTACTTC.

The chain is built from TRBV14 and TRBJ1-1; no clear D. Per the germline V gene, CDR1 is SGHDN and CDR2 is FVKESK. V shed 1 base and J shed 4 bases, with 10 bases lying between them. The CDR3 length is 14 residues. The CDR3: CASSQALVGTEAFF. The CDR3 DNA follows: TGTGCCAGCAGCCAAGCGTTGGTTGGCACTGAAGCTTTCTTT.